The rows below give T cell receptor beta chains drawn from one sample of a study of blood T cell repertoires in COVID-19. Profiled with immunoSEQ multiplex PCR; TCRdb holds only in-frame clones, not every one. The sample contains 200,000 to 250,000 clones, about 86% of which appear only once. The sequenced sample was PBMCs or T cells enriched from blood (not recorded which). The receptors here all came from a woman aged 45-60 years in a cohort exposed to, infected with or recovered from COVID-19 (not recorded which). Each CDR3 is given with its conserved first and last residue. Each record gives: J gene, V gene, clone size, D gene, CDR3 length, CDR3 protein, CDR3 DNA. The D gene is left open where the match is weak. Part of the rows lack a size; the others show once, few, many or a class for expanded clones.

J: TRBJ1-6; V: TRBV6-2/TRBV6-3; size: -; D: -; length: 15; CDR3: CASSHNRGRNSPLHF; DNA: TGTGCCAGCAGCCACAATAGGGGCCGTAATTCACCCCTCCACTTT
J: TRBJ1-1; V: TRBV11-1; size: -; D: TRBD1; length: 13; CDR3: CASRLDRATEAFF; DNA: TGTGCCAGCAGGCTCGACAGGGCAACTGAAGCTTTCTTT
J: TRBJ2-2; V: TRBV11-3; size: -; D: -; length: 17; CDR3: CASSLDLTRGNTGELFF; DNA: TGTGCCAGCAGCTTAGATTTAACCAGGGGGAACACCGGGGAGCTGTTTTTT
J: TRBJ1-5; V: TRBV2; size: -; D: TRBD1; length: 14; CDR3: CASNSETGGQPQHF; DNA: TGTGCCAGCAACTCTGAGACAGGGGGTCAGCCCCAGCATTTT
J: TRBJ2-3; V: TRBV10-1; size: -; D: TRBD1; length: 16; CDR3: CASSVDRGLGTDTQYF; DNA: TGCGCCAGCAGTGTGGACAGGGGGCTGGGCACAGATACGCAGTATTTT
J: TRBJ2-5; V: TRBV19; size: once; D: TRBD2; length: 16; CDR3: CASSTRLAAYQETQYF; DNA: TGTGCCAGTAGTACCCGACTAGCGGCGTACCAAGAGACCCAGTACTTC
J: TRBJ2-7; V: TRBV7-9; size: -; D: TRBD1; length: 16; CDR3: CASSGRGQGAVHEQYF; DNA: TGTGCCAGCAGCGGTCGGGGGCAGGGGGCTGTCCACGAGCAGTACTTC
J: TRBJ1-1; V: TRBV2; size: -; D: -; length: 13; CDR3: CASSEAPNTEAFF; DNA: TGTGCCAGCAGTGAGGCTCCCAACACTGAAGCTTTCTTT
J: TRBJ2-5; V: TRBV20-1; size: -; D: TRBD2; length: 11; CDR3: CSPGGKETQYF; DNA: TGCAGCCCGGGGGGAAAAGAGACCCAGTACTTC
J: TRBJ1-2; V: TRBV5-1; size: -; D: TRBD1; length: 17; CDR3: CASSLAPDRELSGGYTF; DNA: TGCGCCAGCAGCTTGGCCCCGGACAGGGAATTAAGTGGTGGCTACACCTTC
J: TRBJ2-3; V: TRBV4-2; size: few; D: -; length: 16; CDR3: CASSQEPGDGIWAEYF; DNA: TGTGCCAGCAGCCAAGAGCCCGGGGATGGGATATGGGCAGAGTATTTT
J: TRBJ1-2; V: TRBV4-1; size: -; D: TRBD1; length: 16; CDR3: CASNQRAGQGIYGYTF; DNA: TGCGCCAGCAACCAAAGGGCGGGACAGGGCATCTATGGCTACACCTTC
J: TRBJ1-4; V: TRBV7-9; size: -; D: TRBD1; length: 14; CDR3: CASSPDRAAEKLFF; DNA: TGTGCCAGCAGCCCGGACAGGGCCGCTGAAAAACTGTTTTTT
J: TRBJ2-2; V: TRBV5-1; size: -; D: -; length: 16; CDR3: CASSPGPTGSTGELFF; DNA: TGCGCCAGCAGCCCCGGGCCTACAGGAAGCACCGGGGAGCTGTTTTTT
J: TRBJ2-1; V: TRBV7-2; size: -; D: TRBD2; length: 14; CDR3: CASSHTSGRGEQFF; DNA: TGTGCCAGCAGCCACACTAGCGGTAGGGGTGAGCAGTTCTTC
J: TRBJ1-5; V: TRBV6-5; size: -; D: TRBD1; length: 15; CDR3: CASRGTGGSNQPQHF; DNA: TGTGCCAGCAGAGGGACAGGGGGGAGCAATCAGCCCCAGCATTTT
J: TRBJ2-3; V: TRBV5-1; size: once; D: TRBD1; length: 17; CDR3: CASSLEGQGMGTDTQYF; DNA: TGCGCCAGCAGCTTGGAGGGACAGGGGATGGGCACAGATACGCAGTATTTT
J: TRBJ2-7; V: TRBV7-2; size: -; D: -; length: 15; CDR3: CASSFGQGLSYEQYF; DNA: TGTGCCAGCAGCTTTGGCCAGGGGCTGTCCTACGAGCAGTACTTC
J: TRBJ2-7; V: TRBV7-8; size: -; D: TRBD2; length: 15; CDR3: CASSLQSGGSYEQYF; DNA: TGTGCCAGCAGCCTGCAAAGCGGGGGCTCCTACGAGCAGTACTTC
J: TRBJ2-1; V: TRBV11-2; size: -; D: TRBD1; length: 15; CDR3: CASSRLGTVNNEQFF; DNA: TGTGCCAGCAGCCGATTAGGGACAGTGAACAATGAGCAGTTCTTC
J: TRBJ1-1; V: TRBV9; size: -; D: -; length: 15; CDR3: CASSVDQGLNTEAFF; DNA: TGTGCCAGCAGCGTAGATCAGGGCCTGAACACTGAAGCTTTCTTT
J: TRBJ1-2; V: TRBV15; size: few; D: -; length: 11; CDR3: CATRRSYGYTF; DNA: TGTGCCACGAGGAGGAGTTATGGCTACACCTTC
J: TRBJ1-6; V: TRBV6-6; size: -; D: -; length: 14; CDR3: CASSYVGEASPLHF; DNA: TGTGCCAGCAGTTACGTTGGGGAGGCTTCACCCCTCCACTTT
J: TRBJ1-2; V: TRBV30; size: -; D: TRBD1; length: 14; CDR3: CAWRETGGASGYTF; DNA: TGTGCCTGGAGGGAAACAGGGGGCGCTTCCGGCTACACCTTC
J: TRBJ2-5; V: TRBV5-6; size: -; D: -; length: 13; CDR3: CASSRTVGETQYF; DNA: TGTGCCAGCAGCAGAACCGTCGGGGAGACCCAGTACTTC
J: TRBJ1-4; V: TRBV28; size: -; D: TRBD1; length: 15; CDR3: CASSPTGAPPEKLFF; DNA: TGTGCCAGCAGTCCCACAGGGGCTCCTCCCGAAAAACTGTTTTTT
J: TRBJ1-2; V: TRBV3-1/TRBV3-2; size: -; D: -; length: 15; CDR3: CASSQDLDRNYGYTF; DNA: TGTGCCAGCAGCCAAGATCTCGACAGGAACTATGGCTACACCTTC
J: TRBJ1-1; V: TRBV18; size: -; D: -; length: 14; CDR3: CASSPPVLSTEAFF; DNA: TGTGCCAGCTCACCACCGGTTCTTAGCACTGAAGCTTTCTTT
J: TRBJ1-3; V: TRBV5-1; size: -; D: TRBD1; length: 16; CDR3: CASSLEGQGSGNTIYF; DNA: TGCGCCAGCAGCTTGGAGGGACAGGGCTCTGGAAACACCATATATTTT
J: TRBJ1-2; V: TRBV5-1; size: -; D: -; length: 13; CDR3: CASSLALGYGYTF; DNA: TGCGCCAGCAGCTTGGCTCTCGGCTATGGCTACACCTTC
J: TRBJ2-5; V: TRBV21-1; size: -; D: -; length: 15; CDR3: CASSIGPRGSETQYF; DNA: TGTGCCAGCAGCATCGGCCCCCGGGGGTCGGAGACCCAGTACTTC
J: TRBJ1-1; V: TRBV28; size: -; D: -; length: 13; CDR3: CASSIQVPSGAFF; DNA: TGTGCCAGCAGTATACAGGTTCCATCTGGGGCTTTCTTT
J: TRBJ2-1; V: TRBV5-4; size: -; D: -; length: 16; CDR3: CASSPRAGAGYNEQFF; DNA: TGTGCCAGCAGCCCCAGGGCGGGGGCGGGTTACAATGAGCAGTTCTTC
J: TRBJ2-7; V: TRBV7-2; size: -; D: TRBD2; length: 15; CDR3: CASSWGERGAYEQYF; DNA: TGTGCCAGCAGCTGGGGAGAGCGGGGGGCCTACGAGCAGTACTTC
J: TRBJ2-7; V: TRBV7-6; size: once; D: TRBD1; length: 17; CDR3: CASSLESGTGRSYEQYF; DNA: TGTGCCAGCAGCTTAGAATCCGGGACAGGGCGATCCTACGAGCAGTACTTC
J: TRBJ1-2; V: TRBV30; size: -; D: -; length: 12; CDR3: CAWSVKPNGYTF; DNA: TGTGCCTGGAGTGTAAAGCCGAATGGCTACACCTTC
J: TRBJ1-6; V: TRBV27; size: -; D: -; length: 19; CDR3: CASSLRGTGGRTYNSPLHF; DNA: TGTGCCAGCAGTTTAAGGGGGACGGGGGGCCGAACTTATAATTCACCCCTCCACTTT
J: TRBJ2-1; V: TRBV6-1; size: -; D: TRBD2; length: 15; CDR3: CASSDPGTSSHEQFF; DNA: TGTGCCAGCAGTGATCCCGGGACTAGTTCCCATGAGCAGTTCTTC
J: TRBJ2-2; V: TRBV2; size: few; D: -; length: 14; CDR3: CASSPAEDTGELFF; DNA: TGTGCCAGCAGCCCCGCGGAGGATACCGGGGAGCTGTTTTTT
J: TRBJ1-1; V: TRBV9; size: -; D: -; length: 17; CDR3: CASSVDPSGATNTEAFF; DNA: TGTGCCAGCAGCGTAGACCCCTCAGGGGCCACGAACACTGAAGCTTTCTTT
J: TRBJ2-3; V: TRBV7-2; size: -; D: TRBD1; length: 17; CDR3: CASSPLFRTGGTDTQYF; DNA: TGTGCCAGCAGCCCCCTTTTTCGGACAGGGGGCACAGATACGCAGTATTTT
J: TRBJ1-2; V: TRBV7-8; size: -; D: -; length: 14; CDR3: CASSFQGQNYGYTF; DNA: TGTGCCAGCAGCTTTCAGGGGCAAAACTATGGCTACACCTTC
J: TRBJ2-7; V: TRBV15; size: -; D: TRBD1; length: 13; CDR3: CATSRDRTDRFSF; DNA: TGTGCCACCAGCAGAGATCGGACGGACAGGTTCTCCTTC
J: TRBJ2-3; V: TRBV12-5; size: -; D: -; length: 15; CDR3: CASGPISAGTDTQYF; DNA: TGTGCTAGTGGTCCAATTAGCGCAGGCACAGATACGCAGTATTTT
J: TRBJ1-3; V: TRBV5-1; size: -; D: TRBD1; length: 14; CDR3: CASKTGETGNTIYF; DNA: TGCGCCAGCAAAACAGGGGAGACTGGAAACACCATATATTTT
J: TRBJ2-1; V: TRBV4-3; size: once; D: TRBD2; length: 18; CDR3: CASSQERGGLLANNEQFF; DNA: TGCGCCAGCAGCCAAGAACGGGGGGGCCTTTTAGCCAACAATGAGCAGTTCTTC
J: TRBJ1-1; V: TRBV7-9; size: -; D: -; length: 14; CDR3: CAGTLGQMNTEAFF; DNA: TGTGCCGGCACCTTAGGACAGATGAACACTGAAGCTTTCTTT
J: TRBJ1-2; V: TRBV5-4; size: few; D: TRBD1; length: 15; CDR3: CASSLGDSGNYGYTF; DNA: TGTGCCAGCAGCTTGGGGGACAGTGGGAACTATGGCTACACCTTC
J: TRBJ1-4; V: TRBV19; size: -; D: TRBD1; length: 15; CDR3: CASSPPGQGNEKLFF; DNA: TGTGCCAGTAGTCCACCGGGACAGGGTAATGAAAAACTGTTTTTT
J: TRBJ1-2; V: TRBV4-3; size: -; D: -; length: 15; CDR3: CASSETLVSDYGYTF; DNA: TGCGCCAGCAGCGAAACCCTTGTTAGCGACTATGGCTACACCTTC